This T cell receptor (beta chain) was captured in a study of neurological immune-mediated disorders. CDR1 and CDR2 (germline): SGHRS, YFSETQ. This CDR3 has 14 amino acids. V was clipped by 2 bases and J by 2 bases, with 8 bases between them. Regarding the study as a whole: The study phylogenetically grouped the repertoires of 18 of 34 multiple sclerosis patients into one related-CDR3 cluster, a possible signature.

By 5'RACE with 10-nucleotide random UMIs, the cDNA was made. TCRdb analysed the 5' RACE reads with MiXCR anew, one entry per CDR3 protein. The table lists more than 75,000 distinct CDR3 sequences, 4.5% to 6.5% of them singletons. This clonotype was seen ten or more times. As yet, its antigen is unknown. Specimen: PBMCs. The sequence was collected from a woman aged 25 to 39 with multiple sclerosis. The V call is TRBV5-1, the J call TRBJ1-3; the D is unclear. For the CDR3, the DNA is TGCGCCAGCAGCTTCTCGGGTACTGGAAACACCATATATTTT. This translates into CASSFSGTGNTIYF. The complete variable domain, with remaining parts taken from reference TRBV5-1 and TRBJ1-3, reads KAGVTQTPRYLIKTRGQQVTLSCSPISGHRSVSWYQQTPGQGLQFLFEYFSETQRNKGNFPGRFSGRQFSNSRSEMNVSTLELGDSALYLCASSFSGTGNTIYFGEGSWLTVV.